The 16 T cell receptor beta chains given below trace back to one sample, sequenced in a study of Ad26.COV2.S vaccination and SARS-CoV-2 variants. Profiled with immunoSEQ multiplex PCR; TCRdb holds only in-frame clones, not every one. Of under 500,000 clones detected, around 92% appear once; the ten largest clones hold around 1.7%. This sample's treatment: roughly 19 received Ad26.COV2.S at low or high dose, single or two shots; about 5 received placebo; per-sample allocation not given. Each sample was drawn 63 days after the first injection (of vaccine or placebo). The material was peripheral blood, obtained in a trial of Ad26.COV2.S vaccine versus placebo. These receptors originate from a person between 18 and 60 years old who received the Ad26.COV2.S COVID-19 vaccine or a placebo.

This clone appeared once. The chain joins TRBV7-9 to TRBJ1-6; the match to TRBD1 covers 12 bases. The CDR3 length is 19 residues. From germline, CDR1 is SEHNR and CDR2 FQNEAQ (reference sequence). V shed 6 bases, J shed 8 bases, and the junction held 17 bases outside the gene matches. CDR3 region: CASSPGTGGPEGVDSPLHF. Written as DNA, the CDR3 is TGTGCCAGCAGTCCTGGGACAGGGGGCCCGGAGGGTGTGGATTCACCCCTCCACTTT.

Regarding this clone: Other DNA sequences of this sample code for an identical CDR3. J is TRBJ1-1 and V is TRBV6-5, with 7 bases aligning to TRBD1. The CDR3 totals 14 residues. V shed 5 bases and J 2 bases; nucleotides not matched to a gene: 5. Germline V CDR1 and CDR2: MNHEY, SVGAGI. This CDR3 reads CASSPGTVNTEAFF. The CDR3 nucleotides read TGTGCCAGCAGTCCAGGGACAGTCAACACTGAAGCTTTCTTT.

CDR3 sequence: CAHRRGEGTEAFF. CDR3 DNA: TGTGCCCATCGTCGGGGGGAAGGCACTGAAGCTTTCTTT. V and J are TRBV10-3 and TRBJ1-1; the D gene is possibly TRBD1 (5 bases). The CDR3 length is 13 residues. Between the trimmed V and J ends, which lost 11 bases and 4 bases, there was a span of 17 bases. Per germline, CDR1 ENHRY and CDR2 SYGVKD.

V is TRBV29-1 and J is TRBJ2-7, with 11 nucleotides matching TRBD1. The CDR3 is made up of 14 amino acids. The germline gives CDR1 SQVTM, CDR2 ANQGSEA. The J segment lost 6 bases and the V segment lost 1 base, leaving 5 bases of the junction unmatched. CDR3 coding DNA: TGCAGCGTTGAAGTCGGGACAGGGGGGACCGAGCAGTACTTC. It yields the protein CSVEVGTGGTEQYF.

The chain combines TRBV18 with TRBJ2-7, with D perhaps assigned TRBD1 or TRBD2 (5 bases each). CDR1 KGHSH and CDR2 LQKENI come from the germline V gene. Trimming took off 2 bases at V and 6 bases at J, with 17 bases between the two ends. The CDR3 is 15 amino acids. This CDR3 is CASSPTLGESLEQYF. The CDR3 bases are TGTGCCAGCTCACCAACATTGGGGGAGTCCCTCGAGCAGTACTTC.

The V and J genes are TRBV19 and TRBJ1-1, with D possibly TRBD1 on 5 matching bases. V lost 8 bases and J 1 base, leaving 11 bases between the germline ends. CDR1 is LNHDA and CDR2 is SQIVND in the germline V gene (reference sequence). This CDR3 has 13 amino acids. The DNA of the CDR3 is TGTGCCAGTTGGTCAAGGGGGAACACTGAAGCTTTCTTT. Its protein is CASWSRGNTEAFF.

V usage is TRBV6-6 and J usage is TRBJ2-7; D not resolved. The germline V gene has CDR1 MNHNY and CDR2 SVGAGI (reference sequence). The V end was cut by 6 bases, the J end by 1 base, with 10 bases between. CDR3 length: 13 amino acids. The DNA of the CDR3 is TGTGCCAGCAGAAGTGACGTATCCTACGAGCAGTACTTC. Its translation: CASRSDVSYEQYF.

V is TRBV9 and J is TRBJ2-1; 9 nucleotides agree with TRBD2. This CDR3 is built from 15 residues. The germline V gene has CDR1 SGDLS and CDR2 YYNGEE. The J segment lost 6 bases and the V segment lost 5 bases, leaving 9 bases of the junction unmatched. CDR3 protein: CASSKIAGGLNEQFF. In DNA form, the CDR3 reads TGTGCCAGCAGTAAAATTGCGGGGGGGCTCAATGAGCAGTTCTTC.

The sample holds one count of this clone. Other DNA sequences of this sample code for an identical CDR3. The CDR3: CASSLSTEAFF. In nucleotides, the CDR3 is TGTGCCAGCAGCTTGTCGACTGAAGCTTTCTTT. This rearrangement joins TRBV5-6 to TRBJ1-1; D is uncertain. CDR1 and CDR2 from the germline V gene are SGHDT and YYEEEE. This CDR3 contains 11 residues. V lost 1 base and J 5 bases, leaving 3 bases between the germline ends.

A few counts support this clone. The gene calls are TRBV6-4 and TRBJ1-3, with 7 bases lining up with TRBD1. CDR1 and CDR2 (germline): MRHNA, SNTAGT. With V trimmed by 4 bases and J by 6 bases, 9 bases remained unmatched. This CDR3 is 15 amino acids long. The CDR3 sequence: CASSVLGDRENTIYF. In nucleotides, the CDR3 is TGTGCCAGCAGTGTGCTTGGCGACAGGGAAAACACCATATATTTT.

The chain joins TRBV6-6 to TRBJ1-6, with D hard to call. CDR3 length equals 13 residues. Germline V lookup: CDR1 MNHNY, CDR2 SVGAGI (reference sequence). V lost 0 bases, J lost 8 bases, and 5 bases lay in between. The CDR3 protein is CASSYSTDSPLHF. Here the CDR3 DNA reads TGTGCCAGCAGTTACTCAACGGATTCACCCCTCCACTTT.

V is TRBV3-1 (or the pseudogene TRBV3-2) and J is TRBJ2-3; no clear D. The V gene's germline CDR1 is LGHDT and CDR2 YNNKEL (reference sequence). CDR3 length equals 15 residues. V lost 3 bases and J 4 bases, leaving 14 bases between the germline ends. CDR3 in amino acids: CASSQRGNFADTQYF. The CDR3 coding sequence is TGTGCCAGCAGCCAGAGAGGAAATTTCGCAGATACGCAGTATTTT.

As regards this clone: Relative to the germline gene, one junction end is altered; a read error may explain this. The chain combines TRBV6-5 with TRBJ2-7; 8 bases are a match to TRBD1. The CDR3 is 14 amino acids. Germline-derived CDR1 and CDR2 are MNHEY and SVGAGI. The CDR3 reads CASSYTFEGQGVTF. CDR3 coding DNA: TGTGCCAGCAGTTACACCTTCGAAGGACAGGGTGTGACCTTC.

The chain joins TRBV10-3 to TRBJ1-1; D is unclear. Germline CDR1 reads ENHRY; CDR2 reads SYGVKD. There are 15 residues in the CDR3. With 4 bases removed from V and 0 bases from J, the gap between germline ends came to 12 bases. The CDR3 reads CAISGPHSVNTEAFF. The CDR3 DNA follows: TGTGCCATCAGTGGCCCACACTCAGTGAACACTGAAGCTTTCTTT.

The chain employs TRBV7-6 and TRBJ2-3; 8 positions match TRBD2. The V and J ends lost 2 bases and 3 bases, in that order; junction bases with no gene match: 7. The length of the CDR3 is 16 residues. The germline gives CDR1 SGHVS, CDR2 FNYEAQ. The CDR3 coding sequence is TGTGCCAGCAGCTTATCAACTAGCGGTCCAACAGATACGCAGTATTTT. Amino acids: CASSLSTSGPTDTQYF.

The chain is built from TRBV7-2 and TRBJ2-6, with TRBD2 as a possible D gene (5 bases). There are 16 residues in the CDR3. V lost 4 bases and J lost 0, with 10 bases in between. Germline lookup yields CDR1 SGHTA and CDR2 FQGNSA. CDR3 residues: CASSSRTFSGANVLTF. The CDR3 nucleotides read TGTGCCAGCAGCTCCCGGACTTTCTCTGGGGCCAACGTCCTGACTTTC.